These 29 T cell receptor beta chains share one sample of origin, sequenced in a study of blood T cell repertoires in COVID-19. Clones were read by immunoSEQ multiplex PCR, and TCRdb kept only the in-frame ones, dropping some. The sample has 95,000 to 120,000 clones, just under 90% seen once. What was sequenced was peripheral blood. Receptors were obtained from a woman aged 45-60 years with acute or convalescent COVID-19.

The chain recombines TRBV12-3 or TRBV12-4 with TRBJ1-1; a possible D gene is TRBD1 (5 bases). V was pared by 5 bases and J by 10 bases, with 14 bases between. The CDR3 is 12 amino acids. This chain's CDR3 is CASSPGGFGAFF. The CDR3 DNA is TGTGCCAGCAGTCCGGGGGGATTCGGAGCTTTCTTT.

This chain links TRBV3-1 (or the pseudogene TRBV3-2) with TRBJ2-2, with TRBD1 as a possible D gene (6 bases). V was pared by 4 bases and J by 0 bases, with 12 bases between. Germline CDR1 is LGHDT and CDR2 is YNNKEL (reference sequence). The CDR3 sequence is 16 residues long. The CDR3 DNA follows: TGTGCCAGCAGCCTCTCGGACAGAGCGAACACCGGGGAGCTGTTTTTT. Encoded protein: CASSLSDRANTGELFF.

Turning to this clone: This CDR3 is also generated by other DNA sequences in the sample. V usage is TRBV9 and J usage is TRBJ2-6; a weak D match, TRBD1 (6 bases). CDR3 length: 15 amino acids. Trimming took off 4 bases at V and 0 bases at J, with 8 bases between the two ends. Germline-derived CDR1 and CDR2 are SGDLS and YYNGEE. CDR3 region: CASSTQGSGANVLTF. DNA for the CDR3: TGTGCCAGCAGCACACAGGGCTCTGGGGCCAACGTCCTGACTTTC.

The V gene is TRBV3-1 (or the pseudogene TRBV3-2), the J gene TRBJ1-1; 9 bases are shared with TRBD1. CDR3 length: 16 amino acids. Germline V gene data show CDR1 as LGHDT and CDR2 as YNNKEL (reference sequence). V was pared by 4 bases and J by 0 bases, with 6 bases of the junction left unmatched. CDR3 nucleotides: TGTGCCAGCAGCCTGGGACAGGGAGAACTGAACACTGAAGCTTTCTTT. The encoded protein is CASSLGQGELNTEAFF.

The chain is built from TRBV28 and TRBJ2-3; tentatively, D is TRBD1 (8 bases). The CDR3 contains 14 residues. The germline V and J ends were trimmed by 10 bases and 2 bases, with 16 bases remaining between them. The germline CDR1 and CDR2 sequences are MDHEN and SYDVKM. The CDR3 nucleotides are TGTGCCACGTACAGGGGGGGAAACACAGATACGCAGTATTTT. Translating it yields CATYRGGNTDTQYF.

This clone was counted a few times. CDR3 nucleotides: TGTGCCACCAGCAGAGATAGAGGCCTGGTCTCTGGAAACACCATATATTTT. Translation gives CATSRDRGLVSGNTIYF. The J gene is TRBJ1-3, the V gene TRBV15, with D uncertain. CDR1 LNHNV and CDR2 YYDKDF come from the germline V gene (reference sequence). Trimming left V 0 bases short and J 0 bases short, with 12 bases between. CDR3 length: 17 residues. Looking up the rest from reference TRBV15 and TRBJ1-3 gives the full variable domain: DAMVIQNPRYQVTQFGKPVTLSCSQTLNHNVMYWYQQKSSQAPKLLFHYYDKDFNNEADTPDNFQSRRPNTSFCFLDIRSPGLGDTAMYLCATSRDRGLVSGNTIYFGEGSWLTVV.

V usage is TRBV7-8 and J usage is TRBJ2-7, with 9 bases matching TRBD1. Germline-derived CDR1 and CDR2 are SGHVS and FQNEAQ. The CDR3 runs to 16 residues. Trimming at V came to 5 bases and at J to 7 bases, leaving 15 bases not matched to a gene. CDR3 nucleotides: TGTGCCAGCAGCCGAGGTGGGGGACAGGGTGTTCGGGAGCAGTACTTC. Translated, it gives CASSRGGGQGVREQYF.

The chain couples TRBV30 to TRBJ1-2; D is unresolved. V was pared by 2 bases and J by 5 bases, with 15 bases between. The CDR3 runs 14 residues. CDR1 is GTSNPN, CDR2 SVGIG, per germline (reference sequence). The CDR3 here is CAWSPPSNLYGYTF. DNA of the CDR3: TGTGCCTGGAGTCCCCCTAGTAACCTTTATGGCTACACCTTC.

There are a few counts of this clone. The genes are TRBV5-1 and TRBJ1-1, with a tentative D call TRBD1 (6 bases). This CDR3 region has 16 residues. V was clipped by 3 bases and J by 2 bases, with 17 bases between them. Germline assignment: CDR1 SGHRS and CDR2 YFSETQ. DNA of the CDR3: TGCGCCAGCAGCTGGTGGACAGCTCGACCTAACACTGAAGCTTTCTTT. Amino acids: CASSWWTARPNTEAFF.

The V call is TRBV29-1, the J call TRBJ2-7; 7 bases are a match to TRBD1. Germline V gene data show CDR1 as SQVTM and CDR2 as ANQGSEA. V shed 7 bases and J 0 bases; nucleotides not matched to a gene: 9. The CDR3 length is 14 residues. The CDR3 sequence: CSATGTEHSYEQYF. For the CDR3, the DNA is TGCAGCGCGACCGGGACAGAACACTCCTACGAGCAGTACTTC.

The CDR3 DNA follows: TGTGCCAGCAGCTTTTTCAGGCTGAGGGACACTGCCTACGAGCAGTACTTC. Its protein product is CASSFFRLRDTAYEQYF. The genes are TRBV5-6 and TRBJ2-7, with D perhaps TRBD1 (6 bases). There are 17 residues in the CDR3. Deletions cut 2 bases from V and 2 bases from J, with 20 bases between. The germline V gene encodes CDR1 SGHDT and CDR2 YYEEEE.

The V and J genes are TRBV7-8 and TRBJ1-5, with D possibly being TRBD1 (5 bases). The CDR3 sequence is 14 residues long. The germline gives CDR1 SGHVS, CDR2 FQNEAQ. V lost 4 bases and J 10 bases, leaving 17 bases between the germline ends. The CDR3, as DNA: TGTGCCAGCAGCTCCGGGACTACGACGGGACCCCAGCATTTT. This codes for CASSSGTTTGPQHF.

The gene calls are TRBV18 and TRBJ1-2; D possibly corresponds to TRBD1 (5 bases). Germline CDR1 KGHSH, CDR2 LQKENI. The CDR3 sequence is 18 residues long. The V end lost 3 bases, the J end lost 3 bases, and 23 bases lay between the germline ends. Written as DNA, the CDR3 is TGTGCCAGCTCACCCGGGACTGGAATCCTAGGGTCTGACTATGGCTACACCTTC. It translates to CASSPGTGILGSDYGYTF.

The table lists this clone with a count of one. The V gene is TRBV6-6, the J gene TRBJ2-7, with D tentatively TRBD2 (5 bases). V gave up 6 bases and J gave up 2 bases, with 32 bases separating them. The CDR3 is made up of 20 amino acids. CDR1 MNHNY and CDR2 SVGAGI come from the germline V gene (reference sequence). CDR3 DNA: TGTGCCAGCAGGCGAAATAGGGTGGGAGAAAGAGGCACCCGCCCCTACGAGCAGTACTTC. Translated: CASRRNRVGERGTRPYEQYF.

The chain recombines TRBV19 with TRBJ2-7; maybe TRBD1 (6 bases). The CDR3 loop spans 14 amino acids. Trimming left V 9 bases short and J 2 bases short, with 17 bases between. Germline V gene lookup returns CDR1 LNHDA and CDR2 SQIVND (reference sequence). In DNA, the CDR3 is TGTGCCAGCCTTCCCCGGACAGTTACCTACGAGCAGTACTTC. As protein: CASLPRTVTYEQYF. Looking up the rest from reference TRBV19 and TRBJ2-7 gives the full variable domain: DGGITQSPKYLFRKEGQNVTLSCEQNLNHDAMYWYRQDPGQGLRLIYYSQIVNDFQKGDIAEGYSVSREKKESFPLTVTSAQKNPTAFYLCASLPRTVTYEQYFGPGTRLTVT.

The chain recombines TRBV6-5 with TRBJ1-2, with D unclear. The germline V and J ends were trimmed by 6 bases and 2 bases, with 4 bases remaining between them. The germline V gene has CDR1 MNHEY and CDR2 SVGAGI. This CDR3 contains 11 residues. CDR3 nucleotides: TGTGCCAGCAGATCAAACTATGGCTACACCTTC. Amino acids: CASRSNYGYTF.

This chain uses TRBV7-6 with TRBJ2-2; D is possibly TRBD1 (7 bases). The CDR3 loop spans 15 amino acids. The V gene lost 9 bases and the J gene lost 5 bases, with 19 bases spanning the gap. The germline V gene has CDR1 SGHVS and CDR2 FNYEAQ. The CDR3 bases are TGTGCCAGTAGGGAGGAGGGGGCGAGTACCGGGGAGCTGTTTTTT. Protein product: CASREEGASTGELFF.

The V gene is TRBV27, the J gene TRBJ1-2; 7 bases align to TRBD1. Germline CDR1 MNHEY, CDR2 SMNVEV (reference sequence). The CDR3 is 15 residues long. The V and J ends lost 2 bases and 4 bases, in that order; junction bases with no gene match: 7. The CDR3: CASSLTGATLYGYTF. The CDR3 DNA reads as TGTGCCAGCAGTTTAACAGGGGCGACCCTCTATGGCTACACCTTC.

The chain uses TRBV15 and TRBJ1-2, with no clear D. Germline V gene lookup returns CDR1 LNHNV and CDR2 YYDKDF (reference sequence). This CDR3 has 17 residues. Trimming removed 0 bases from V and 6 bases from J, with 20 bases in between. The CDR3 is CATSRDHTPGRADGYTF. For the CDR3, the DNA is TGTGCCACCAGCAGAGATCATACCCCCGGGCGGGCGGATGGCTACACCTTC. Full variable domain (missing parts from reference TRBV15 and TRBJ1-2): DAMVIQNPRYQVTQFGKPVTLSCSQTLNHNVMYWYQQKSSQAPKLLFHYYDKDFNNEADTPDNFQSRRPNTSFCFLDIRSPGLGDTAMYLCATSRDHTPGRADGYTFGSGTRLTVV.

This clone was counted a few times. The chain uses TRBV18 and TRBJ1-2, with D perhaps matching TRBD1 (6 bases). V shed 3 bases and J shed 6 bases, with 17 bases lying between them. The CDR3 loop spans 15 amino acids. CDR1 KGHSH and CDR2 LQKENI come from the germline V gene. CDR3 protein: CASSPGHSRADGYTF. The CDR3 region has the DNA TGTGCCAGCTCACCGGGACACTCACGAGCTGATGGCTACACCTTC.

The V gene is TRBV28, the J gene TRBJ2-1; TRBD2 matches at 10 bases. Per germline, CDR1 MDHEN and CDR2 SYDVKM. Germline trimming cut 6 bases from V and 7 bases from J; bases unmatched to any gene: 6. There are 14 residues in the CDR3. For the CDR3, the DNA is TGTGCCAGCAGACGGACTAGCGGCACTAATGAGCAGTTCTTC. Encoded protein: CASRRTSGTNEQFF. The whole variable domain, filled in from reference TRBV28 and TRBJ2-1, reads DVKVTQSSRYLVKRTGEKVFLECVQDMDHENMFWYRQDPGLGLRLIYFSYDVKMKEKGDIPEGYSVSREKKERFSLILESASTNQTSMYLCASRRTSGTNEQFFGPGTRLTVL.

The J gene is TRBJ2-1, the V gene TRBV9; TRBD1 matches 7 bases. Unmatched junction bases numbered 8, after V lost 3 bases and J lost 2 bases. Germline CDR1 SGDLS, CDR2 YYNGEE. The CDR3 loop spans 16 amino acids. The CDR3 region has the DNA TGTGCCAGCAGCGAGACTCGGGACAGCACCTACAATGAGCAGTTCTTC. Translated, it gives CASSETRDSTYNEQFF.

The V call is TRBV5-4, the J call TRBJ2-2; 7 bases agree with TRBD1. Germline values: CDR1 SGHNT, CDR2 YYREEE (reference sequence). This CDR3 has 14 residues. V lost 4 bases and J lost 5; bases outside the gene matches: 5. CDR3 protein: CASSLGTATGELFF. CDR3 DNA: TGTGCCAGCAGCCTCGGGACAGCTACCGGGGAGCTGTTTTTT.

CDR3 coding DNA: TGTGCCAGCAGCCCGGGAAACACCATATATTTT. It specifies CASSPGNTIYF. The chain links TRBV9 to TRBJ1-3, with D unclear. The ends were cut back, 4 bases at V and 4 bases at J, with 3 bases in the middle. Per the germline V gene, CDR1 is SGDLS and CDR2 is YYNGEE. The CDR3 is 11 amino acids.

The genes are TRBV12-5 and TRBJ2-5; possible D gene TRBD1, 5 bases. Germline V lookup: CDR1 LGHNT, CDR2 FRNRAP. Trimming removed 2 bases at V and 3 bases at J, with 25 bases between. This CDR3 has 19 amino acids. The CDR3 loop is CASGLIQTSWGPLKETQYF. In DNA form, the CDR3 reads TGTGCTAGTGGTTTGATCCAGACATCTTGGGGCCCTTTAAAAGAGACCCAGTACTTC.

The chain joins TRBV28 to TRBJ1-2; 7 nucleotides align to TRBD1. The J segment lost 1 base and the V segment lost 10 bases, leaving 3 bases of the junction unmatched. CDR3 length: 12 amino acids. CDR1 and CDR2 from the germline V gene are MDHEN and SYDVKM. This CDR3 is CATDRVNYGYTF. CDR3 coding DNA: TGTGCCACTGACAGGGTTAACTATGGCTACACCTTC.

The chain combines TRBV6-5 with TRBJ2-2, with D uncertain. Trimming removed 0 bases from V and 4 bases from J, with 3 bases in between. Looked up from germline, CDR1 is MNHEY and CDR2 is SVGAGI. There are 13 residues in the CDR3. This CDR3 is CASSYSSTGELFF. CDR3 bases: TGTGCCAGCAGTTACTCGAGCACCGGGGAGCTGTTTTTT.

V and J are TRBV3-1 (or the pseudogene TRBV3-2) and TRBJ2-5; no clear D gene. CDR1 LGHDT and CDR2 YNNKEL come from the germline V gene (reference sequence). V was clipped by 3 bases and J by 5 bases, with 13 bases between them. The CDR3 extends over 14 amino acids. CDR3 amino acids: CASSHQASMETQYF. The DNA for the CDR3 is TGTGCCAGCAGCCATCAAGCCTCCATGGAGACCCAGTACTTC.

The rearrangement uses TRBV7-9 and TRBJ1-6; TRBD1 matches 7 bases. V shed 6 bases, J shed 5 bases, and the junction held 19 bases outside the gene matches. CDR1 is SEHNR and CDR2 is FQNEAQ in the germline V gene (reference sequence). The CDR3 is 19 amino acids. The CDR3 DNA reads as TGTGCCAGCAGGCCGCACCCCGGGACAGAGAAAAATAATAATTCACCCCTCCACTTT. It is translated as CASRPHPGTEKNNNSPLHF.